What follows describes a single TCR beta chain. What it recognizes is unknown. Data came from immunoSEQ multiplex PCR; TCRdb stores just in-frame clones and leaves some out. The table shows 76,000 or so clones, with approximately 82% occurring only once. The data stem from a study of cytotoxic CD8 clonotypes in ibrutinib-treated CLL. Study at large: By median around 70 months, 12 had progressed and around 15 stayed remitted; responses had been 2 complete and some 24 partial.

Overall study findings and caveats: The study sampled sustained-remission and progressing patients at different times. Public clonotypes proved infrequent, and on treatment they shrank or remained steady. Researchers report that baseline clonality outpaced age-matched healthy donors and tracked circulating CD8+ T-cell counts.

Germline V gene data show CDR1 as MDHEN and CDR2 as SYDVKM. The V segment lost 6 bases and the J segment 5 bases; nucleotides outside the gene matches: 11. The CDR3 has 18 residues. The receptor comes from a human donor with chronic lymphocytic leukemia. The sequenced sample was PBMCs, obtained after 24 months of ibrutinib treatment. The chain is built from TRBV28 and TRBJ2-2; 14 positions agree with TRBD2. The CDR3 nucleotides read TGTGCCAGCAGACCTCCGGGACTAGCGGGAGCCTTTACCGGGGAGCTGTTTTTT. It translates to CASRPPGLAGAFTGELFF.